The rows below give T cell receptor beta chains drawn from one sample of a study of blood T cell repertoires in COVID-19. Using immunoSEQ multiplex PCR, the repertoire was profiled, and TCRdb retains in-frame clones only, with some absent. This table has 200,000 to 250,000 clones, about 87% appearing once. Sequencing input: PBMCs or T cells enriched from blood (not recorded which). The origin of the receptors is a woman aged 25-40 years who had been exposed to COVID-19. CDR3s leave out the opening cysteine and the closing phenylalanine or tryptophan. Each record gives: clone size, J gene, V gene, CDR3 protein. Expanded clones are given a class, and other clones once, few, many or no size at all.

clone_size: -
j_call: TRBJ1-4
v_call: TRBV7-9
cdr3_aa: ASSLGQGHNEKLF

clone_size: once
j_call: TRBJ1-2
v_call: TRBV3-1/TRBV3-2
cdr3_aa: ASSQGTGGTVGGYT

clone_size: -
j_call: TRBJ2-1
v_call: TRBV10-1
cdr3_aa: ASSELRTASYNEQF

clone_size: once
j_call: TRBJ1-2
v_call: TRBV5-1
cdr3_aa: ASSLAGGLDGYT

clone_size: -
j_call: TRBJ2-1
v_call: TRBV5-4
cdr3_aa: ASSLATSGYNEQF

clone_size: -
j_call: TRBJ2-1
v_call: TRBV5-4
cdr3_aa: ASSEASGRNEQF

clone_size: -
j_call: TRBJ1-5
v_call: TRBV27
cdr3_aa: ASRTGHGNQPQH

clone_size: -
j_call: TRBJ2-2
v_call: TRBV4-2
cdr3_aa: ASSQEPSGANTGELF

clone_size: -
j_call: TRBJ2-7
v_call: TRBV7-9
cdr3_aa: ASSPGRPYEQY

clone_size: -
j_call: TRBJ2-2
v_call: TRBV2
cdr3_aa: ASSTNLNTGELF

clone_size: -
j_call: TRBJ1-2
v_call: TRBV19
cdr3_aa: ASSNWGQVPINYGYT

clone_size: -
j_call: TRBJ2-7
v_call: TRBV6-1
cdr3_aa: ASSEEAGGSYEQY

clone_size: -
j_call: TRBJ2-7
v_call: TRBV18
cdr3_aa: ASSGRTYEQY

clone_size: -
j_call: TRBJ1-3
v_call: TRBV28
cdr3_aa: ASTNSGNTIY

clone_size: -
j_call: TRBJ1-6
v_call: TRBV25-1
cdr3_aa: ASGGIAYNSPLH

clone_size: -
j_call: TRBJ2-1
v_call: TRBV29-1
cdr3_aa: SVDGVEQF

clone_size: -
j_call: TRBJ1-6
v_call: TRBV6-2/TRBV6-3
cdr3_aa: ASSYQGGGNSPLH

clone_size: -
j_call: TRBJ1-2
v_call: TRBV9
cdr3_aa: ASSQTGRCGYGYT

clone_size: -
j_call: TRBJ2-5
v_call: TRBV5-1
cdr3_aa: ASSLMGLAEEAQY

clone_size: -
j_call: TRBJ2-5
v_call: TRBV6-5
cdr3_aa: ASRGRGAYQETQY

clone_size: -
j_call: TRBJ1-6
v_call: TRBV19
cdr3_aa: ASKRTGNSPLH

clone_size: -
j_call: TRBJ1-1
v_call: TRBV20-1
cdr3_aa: SASRDRYYTEAF

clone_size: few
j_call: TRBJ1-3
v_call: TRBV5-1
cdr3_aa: ASSPRGDVGNTIY

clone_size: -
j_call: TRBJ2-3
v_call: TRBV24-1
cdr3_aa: ATSEGGSFTDTQY

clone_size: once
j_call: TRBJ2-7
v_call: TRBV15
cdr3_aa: ATSRDIAGVN

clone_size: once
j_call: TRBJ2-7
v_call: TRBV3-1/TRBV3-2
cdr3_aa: ASSQTGTSGLYEQY

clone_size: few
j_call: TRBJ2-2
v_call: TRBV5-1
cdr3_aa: ASSLNRGDNPTGELF

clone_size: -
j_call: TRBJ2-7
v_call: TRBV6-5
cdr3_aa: ASKRTGALSEQY

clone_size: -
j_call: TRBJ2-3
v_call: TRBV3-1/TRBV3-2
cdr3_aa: ATRAGGGTDTQY

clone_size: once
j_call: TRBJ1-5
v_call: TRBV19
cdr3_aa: ASMTDRQPQH

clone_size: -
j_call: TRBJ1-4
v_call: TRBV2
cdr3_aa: ASMATGGPNEKLF

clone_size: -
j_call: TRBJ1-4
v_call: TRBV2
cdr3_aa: ASSDQGINEKLF

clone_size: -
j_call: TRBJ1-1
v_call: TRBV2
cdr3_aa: ASSVETGLGMRTEAF

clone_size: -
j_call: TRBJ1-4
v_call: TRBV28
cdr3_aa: ASSTQGGGNEKLF

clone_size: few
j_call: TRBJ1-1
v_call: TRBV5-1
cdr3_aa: ASSRRGGDTEAF

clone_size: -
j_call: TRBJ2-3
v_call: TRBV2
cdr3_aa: ASSGGQGTDTQY

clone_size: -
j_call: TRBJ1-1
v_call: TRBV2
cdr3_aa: ASIQSQGITEAF

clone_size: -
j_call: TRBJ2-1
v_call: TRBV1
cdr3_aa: TSSQPSGRRGWPEF

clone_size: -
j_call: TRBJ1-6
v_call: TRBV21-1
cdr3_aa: ASSKARDRGFSYNSPLH

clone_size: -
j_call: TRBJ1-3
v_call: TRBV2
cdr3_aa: ASSEARGSGNTIY

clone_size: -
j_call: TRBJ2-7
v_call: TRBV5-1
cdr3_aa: ASSVRGQGSEQY

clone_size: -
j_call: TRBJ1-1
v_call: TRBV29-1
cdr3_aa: SVGANTEAF